A selection of T cell receptor beta chains follows, all from one sample in a study of beta chain features in type 1 diabetes. Using immunoSEQ multiplex PCR, the repertoire was profiled, and TCRdb retains in-frame clones only, with some absent. The table records about 650,000 clones, around an eighth of them present only once. The material sequenced was naive CD4+ T cells from blood. The receptor source for this set is a man under 40 with type 1 diabetes. CDR3s include the opening cysteine and the closing phenylalanine or tryptophan.

len	v_gene	j_gene	CDR3aa
16	TRBV10-3	TRBJ1-5	CAISERGQGLGQPQHF
14	TRBV2	TRBJ1-1	CASSIYGRDTEAFF
14	TRBV29-1	TRBJ1-1	CSDQLGQLIPPAFF
13	TRBV6-5	TRBJ2-7	CASSQDRGYEQYF
14	TRBV7-2	TRBJ1-5	CASSLAGVGQPQHF
14	TRBV5-1	TRBJ1-5	CASSQTGDNQPQHF
11	TRBV20-1	TRBJ2-7	CSARSTYEQYF
14	TRBV5-1	TRBJ1-6	CASSPGTGDSPLHF
12	TRBV27	TRBJ2-5	CASTTLGETQYF
16	TRBV4-1	TRBJ2-1	CASSPGLAKNYNEQFF
14	TRBV25-1	TRBJ1-6	CASLSPGRYSPLHF
16	TRBV5-1	TRBJ1-4	CASSSTGGTTNEKLFF
11	TRBV5-6	TRBJ1-2	CASSLDQGYTF
15	TRBV6-6	TRBJ2-1	CASSSTSGGDNEQFF
13	TRBV6-4	TRBJ2-2	CASSEQGTGELFF
13	TRBV28	TRBJ2-7	CASSSPSGYEQYF
15	TRBV5-6	TRBJ2-2	CASSNIEPTGRELFF
12	TRBV6-5	TRBJ2-1	CASSGLGGEQFF
15	TRBV14	TRBJ2-1	CASSQGTYSYNEQFF
16	TRBV6-1	TRBJ2-2	CASSDGTSGGHGELFF
16	TRBV18	TRBJ2-5	CASSPTLTSFLETQYF
16	TRBV9	TRBJ2-7	CASSVGNSGGTYEQYF
12	TRBV7-9	TRBJ2-5	CASSRIQETQYF
15	TRBV7-2	TRBJ2-1	CASNPSWGGYNEQFF
15	TRBV18	TRBJ1-1	CASSQNTGFNTEAFF
18	TRBV7-6	TRBJ2-7	CASSYRGLTSGRSYEQYF
12	TRBV18	TRBJ1-1	CASSPWTVEAFF
16	TRBV5-1	TRBJ2-3	CASSLSTGGNTDTQYF
13	TRBV2	TRBJ1-2	CASSVLGEGGYTF
15	TRBV28	TRBJ1-4	CASSLIRTFNEKLFF
15	TRBV7-9	TRBJ1-1	CASSLTGTGSTEAFF
16	TRBV7-2	TRBJ1-3	CASSLEGRSSGNTIYF
15	TRBV7-8	TRBJ1-5	CASSLGGLINQPQHF
15	TRBV7-2	TRBJ1-3	CASSFGPGPGNTIYF
17	TRBV28	TRBJ1-2	CASSLPNPGHSGYGYTF
15	TRBV9	TRBJ1-6	CASSENLQINSPLHF
13	TRBV4-3	TRBJ1-2	CASSQFTGYGYTF
15	TRBV7-2	TRBJ2-6	CASSLTFIGANVLTF
14	TRBV6-5	TRBJ1-6	CASSYRHDNSPLHF
15	TRBV6-6	TRBJ1-6	CASSQGRDHNSPLHF
14	TRBV6-5	TRBJ2-2	CASSPLIVTGELFF
13	TRBV2	TRBJ2-7	CASKVDRGGEQYF
13	TRBV19	TRBJ2-5	CASSMGIQETQYF
15	TRBV7-2	TRBJ1-6	CASSQFEGADSPLHF
14	TRBV12-5	TRBJ1-6	CASGLPGDNSPLHF
13	TRBV2	TRBJ1-6	CASKGQYNSPLHF
13	TRBV2	TRBJ1-5	CAIGQGYNQPQHF
16	TRBV6-5	TRBJ1-1	CASSSGRASAWGEAFF
15	TRBV5-1	TRBJ1-5	CASSLGQYSNQPQHF
15	TRBV6-1	TRBJ1-6	CASSTGPRVWAPLHF